This T cell receptor beta chain came from a study of T cells in Graves' hyperthyroidism and ophthalmopathy. Amplified regions were TCR beta CDR3 sequences from RNA transcripts. The HTBI primer set served for first-round RT-PCR of the TCR CDR3. MiXCR, run by TCRdb on the multiplex PCR reads, gives a single entry per CDR3 protein. The sample records 480,000 or so distinct CDR3 sequences, roughly 45% being singletons. The clonotype comes from an adult woman with Graves' disease, either hyperthyroidism or ophthalmopathy (not recorded which). Sample: peripheral blood or thyroid tissue (not recorded which).

The CDR3 is CSVERGFFIYGYTF. The CDR3 nucleotides are TGCAGCGTTGAGCGGGGGTTTTTTATCTATGGCTACACCTTC. The chain employs TRBV29-1 and TRBJ1-2; TRBD1 is a possible D gene (5 bases). Germline values: CDR1 SQVTM, CDR2 ANQGSEA. The CDR3 spans 14 residues. V shed 3 bases and J shed 4 bases, with 15 bases lying between them.